Listed here is a single TCR beta chain. This CDR3 spans 15 amino acids. V was cut by 3 bases and J by 3 bases, with 15 bases left in between. From germline, CDR1 is MNHEY and CDR2 SVGEGT. This entry belongs to a study of human T cells and chemical hapten exposure. Study as a whole: Small pooled library volume differences mainly caused per-sample TCR yield variation.

Time point in this sample: patch test 3, about 24 weeks after DPC sensitization. Regarding treatment: therapeutic diphenylcyclopropenone sensitization with weekly scalp DPC. TCRdb recomputed calls from the RACE reads with MiXCR, one row per CDR3 protein. The table lists 150,000 to 200,000 distinct CDR3 sequences, roughly 25% of them singletons. The receptor was derived from a woman between 18 and 29 years old with alopecia areata. Some clones in this sample may be carry-over from other donors' samples. This specimen consisted of whole blood, obtained in connection with sensitization to the hapten diphenylcyclopropenone (DPC). The chain joins TRBV6-2 or TRBV6-3 to TRBJ2-7; D possibly corresponds to TRBD1 (6 bases). The CDR3 sequence: CASSYKRGTIYEQYF. The CDR3 DNA sequence: TGTGCCAGCAGTTATAAGAGAGGGACAATCTACGAGCAGTACTTC.